Listed below are T cell receptor beta chains from one sample, sequenced in a study of blood T cell repertoires in COVID-19. The protocol was immunoSEQ multiplex PCR, while the TCRdb copy is restricted to in-frame clones and leaves out a portion. The table has a few hundred thousand clones, about four fifths seen once. The sample consisted of peripheral blood. The receptor set was obtained from a woman aged 80 or older with acute or convalescent COVID-19. Each CDR3 is given with its conserved first and last residue. The D gene is left open where the match is weak. Only part of the rows carry a size: once, few, many, or a class if the clone is expanded.

j_gene,v_gene,d_gene,abundance,CDR3aa,CDR3nt
TRBJ1-3,TRBV7-2,.,.,CASSYQGSGNTIYF,TGTGCCAGCAGCTATCAGGGATCTGGAAACACCATATATTTT
TRBJ2-3,TRBV30,TRBD2,.,CAWNKAGGSGTQYF,TGTGCCTGGAACAAAGCGGGGGGCTCCGGTACGCAGTATTTT
TRBJ1-5,TRBV18,.,few,CASSLPRQPQHF,TGTGCCAGCTCACTTCCTCGGCAGCCCCAGCATTTT
TRBJ2-7,TRBV3-1/TRBV3-2,.,.,CASSQSLVAVSYEQYF,TGTGCCAGCAGCCAATCTTTGGTAGCGGTCTCCTACGAGCAGTACTTC
TRBJ1-1,TRBV3-1/TRBV3-2,.,.,CASSQDPGGGSTEAFF,TGTGCCAGCAGCCAAGATCCGGGAGGGGGAAGCACTGAAGCTTTCTTT
TRBJ1-2,TRBV5-1,TRBD1,.,CASSPQGGSNYGYTF,TGCGCCAGCTCCCCTCAGGGGGGCTCTAACTATGGCTACACCTTC
TRBJ1-1,TRBV5-1,.,.,CASSSNLNTEAFF,TGCGCCAGCAGCTCAAACTTGAACACTGAAGCTTTCTTT
TRBJ2-7,TRBV4-2,.,many,CASSQIQDSSYEQYF,TGTGCCAGCAGCCAAATCCAGGACAGCTCCTACGAGCAGTACTTC
TRBJ1-4,TRBV5-1,.,.,CASSLRRQQIEKLFF,TGCGCCAGCAGCTTAAGGCGGCAGCAGATTGAAAAACTGTTTTTT
TRBJ1-1,TRBV10-3,TRBD1,.,CAISLGTVAEAFF,TGTGCCATCAGTCTTGGGACAGTCGCTGAAGCTTTCTTT
TRBJ1-2,TRBV11-3,.,.,CASSLSVFYGYTF,TGTGCCAGCAGCTTATCCGTTTTCTATGGCTACACCTTC
TRBJ2-1,TRBV7-2,.,.,CASSFGQYNEQFF,TGTGCCAGCAGCTTTGGACAGTACAATGAGCAGTTCTTC
TRBJ1-1,TRBV19,.,.,CASSMRGPSEAFF,TGTGCCAGTAGTATGCGGGGCCCTTCTGAAGCTTTCTTT
TRBJ1-2,TRBV7-2,TRBD1,.,CASSLTQGAGGYTF,TGTGCCAGCAGCTTAACTCAGGGGGCGGGTGGCTACACCTTC
TRBJ2-3,TRBV30,.,few,CAWSVPAGSTDTQYF,TGTGCCTGGAGTGTACCAGCGGGTAGCACAGATACGCAGTATTTT
TRBJ2-3,TRBV10-3,.,.,CAISEKEPDTQYF,TGTGCCATCAGTGAAAAGGAGCCAGATACGCAGTATTTT
TRBJ2-3,TRBV5-1,.,.,CASSLPGDTQYF,TGCGCCAGCAGCTTGCCCGGGGATACGCAGTATTTT
TRBJ2-1,TRBV11-3,TRBD2,.,CASGFGLAFTEQFF,TGTGCCAGCGGGTTCGGACTAGCTTTTACGGAGCAGTTCTTC
TRBJ1-3,TRBV7-2,.,.,CASSLSSGNTIYF,TGTGCCAGCAGCCTGAGCTCTGGAAACACCATATATTTT
TRBJ2-7,TRBV7-2,TRBD2,.,CASSLSSGLGEQYF,TGTGCCAGCAGCTTATCTAGCGGGTTGGGAGAGCAGTACTTC
TRBJ1-1,TRBV6-5,.,once,CASRLRARTEAFF,TGTGCCAGCAGACTCAGGGCTCGTACTGAAGCTTTCTTT
TRBJ2-1,TRBV6-2/TRBV6-3,TRBD2,.,CASSSRLAGAYNEQFF,TGTGCCAGCAGTTCCAGACTAGCGGGGGCTTACAATGAGCAGTTCTTC
TRBJ2-7,TRBV18,.,.,CASSPEVGVYEQYF,TGTGCCAGCTCACCAGAGGTCGGGGTGTACGAGCAGTACTTC
TRBJ2-5,TRBV7-3,TRBD2,.,CASSPYGGGQETQYF,TGTGCCAGCAGCCCTTATGGGGGAGGGCAAGAGACCCAGTACTTC
TRBJ2-1,TRBV6-5,.,.,CASRKLGGGQFF,TGTGCCAGCAGGAAGCTAGGTGGTGGGCAGTTCTTC
TRBJ2-1,TRBV18,TRBD1,.,CASSPGQGHNEQFF,TGTGCCAGCTCACCGGGACAGGGACACAATGAGCAGTTCTTC
TRBJ1-5,TRBV2,.,few,CASSLLTGPSNQPQHF,TGTGCCAGCAGCCTTCTCACAGGGCCGAGCAATCAGCCCCAGCATTTT
TRBJ1-1,TRBV6-2/TRBV6-3,.,.,CASSPTATAEAFF,TGTGCCAGCAGCCCTACAGCCACGGCTGAAGCTTTCTTT
TRBJ1-1,TRBV6-5,TRBD1,once,CASRQLGTDEAFF,TGTGCCAGCAGGCAACTCGGGACAGATGAAGCTTTCTTT
TRBJ1-6,TRBV7-6,TRBD1,.,CASSLGQGMRNSPLHF,TGTGCCAGCAGCTTAGGACAGGGGATGAGGAATTCACCCCTCCACTTT
TRBJ1-4,TRBV3-1/TRBV3-2,.,.,CASSRSGAPGEKLFF,TGTGCCAGCAGCCGAAGCGGGGCTCCTGGTGAAAAACTGTTTTTT
TRBJ2-3,TRBV30,.,.,CAWSVRGYTDTQYF,TGTGCCTGGAGTGTACGAGGGTACACAGATACGCAGTATTTT
TRBJ2-1,TRBV19,.,.,CASSNGGGNNEQFF,TGTGCCAGTAGTAACGGTGGGGGGAACAATGAGCAGTTCTTC
TRBJ1-4,TRBV27,.,.,CATYSGVSNEKLFF,TGTGCCACTTACTCGGGGGTGTCTAATGAAAAACTGTTTTTT
TRBJ2-7,TRBV11-2,.,once,CASSLGPTDYEQYF,TGTGCCAGCAGCTTAGGACCGACAGACTACGAGCAGTACTTC
TRBJ1-4,TRBV7-8,TRBD1,.,CASSGQGEKLFF,TGTGCCAGCAGCGGACAGGGGGAAAAACTGTTTTTT
TRBJ1-6,TRBV28,TRBD1,.,CASSFAGTVGLIDSPLHF,TGTGCCAGCAGTTTCGCCGGGACAGTGGGTTTGATAGATTCACCCCTCCACTTT
TRBJ2-5,TRBV19,TRBD1,few,CASSGNRGLRETQYF,TGTGCCAGTAGTGGAAACAGGGGGCTAAGGGAGACCCAGTACTTC
TRBJ2-7,TRBV5-4,TRBD1,.,CASSPGTGTYEQYF,TGTGCCAGCAGCCCCGGGACAGGGACCTACGAGCAGTACTTC
TRBJ2-7,TRBV12-3/TRBV12-4,.,.,CASSFSGQYF,TGTGCCAGCAGTTTTTCAGGGCAGTACTTC
TRBJ1-1,TRBV25-1,.,once,CASSGSPGQKDTEAFF,TGTGCCAGTTCCGGGAGCCCGGGGCAAAAGGACACTGAAGCTTTCTTT
TRBJ2-5,TRBV24-1,.,.,CATSSTEEETQYF,TGTGCCACCAGTTCGACGGAGGAAGAGACCCAGTACTTC
TRBJ2-2,TRBV11-2,TRBD2,.,CASSLSLAVNTGELFF,TGTGCCAGCAGCTTATCTCTAGCGGTGAACACCGGGGAGCTGTTTTTT
TRBJ2-2,TRBV7-2,TRBD1,.,CASSLQGAYSGELFF,TGTGCCAGCAGCCTACAGGGGGCGTATTCCGGGGAGCTGTTTTTT
TRBJ2-5,TRBV6-2/TRBV6-3,TRBD2,.,CASSFRDAGTGGPQYF,TGTGCCAGCAGTTTCCGGGACGCCGGGACGGGGGGACCCCAGTACTTC